Described below is a single T cell receptor beta chain sequence and its context. Per the germline V gene, CDR1 is SGHTA and CDR2 is FQGNSA. This CDR3 spans 14 amino acids. Between the trimmed V and J ends, which lost 1 base and 9 bases, there was a span of 13 bases. This record belongs to a study of T-cell memory formation after mild COVID-19. Sample barcodes and UMIs were carried by the TCR alpha and TCR beta cDNA libraries that 5'RACE generated with constant-segment primers. Each CDR3 protein gets one entry after TCRdb re-called the 5' RACE reads with MiXCR. The table records about 270,000 distinct CDR3 sequences, over 15% of them present only once.

The chain uses TRBV7-2 and TRBJ2-1; D is possibly TRBD2 (6 bases). This clonotype was obtained from a man aged 18 to 30 who had mild COVID-19 (a few samples of this study predate the infection). Cell type and time point are not known. Source material: PBMCs or a T cell subset sorted from them (not recorded which). The CDR3 is CASSLGRETGEQFF. CDR3 coding DNA: TGTGCCAGCAGCTTAGGTCGGGAGACGGGTGAGCAGTTCTTC.